This record looks at one T cell receptor beta chain sequence and its context. The antigen is unknown. Treatment of the sample: roughly 11-day PBMC culture with coronavirus spike peptide pools or control peptides (ViraFEST assay). At the Johns Hopkins FTIC core, DNA taken from cultured CD4+ T cells was sequenced by way of the Oncomine TCR Beta short-read assay. TCRdb itself ran the PCR reads through MiXCR, one entry per CDR3 protein. The sample includes around 26,000 distinct CDR3 sequences, 40% of them seen just once. These data come from a study of vaccination and CD4 T cells after COVID-19. Overall study: SARS-CoV-2 had been detected by nasal swab PCR in convalescent patients; about ten were mild, one severe. Two doses of either BNT162b2 or mRNA-1273 vaccine were given to participants. Overlapping peptides covering the spike proteins of SARS-CoV-2, HCoV-NL63, HCoV-OC43 and HCoV-229E were added to stimulate cells. As a positive control, some control cultures were given a CEFX pool, while others were given an HIV-1 Nef pool or no peptide.

This CDR3 has 16 residues. V was clipped by 5 bases and J by 7 bases, with 24 bases between them. The germline V gene has CDR1 DFQATT and CDR2 SNEGSKA (reference sequence). The TCR sequence derives from a human donor who had recovered from COVID-19. This rearrangement joins TRBV20-1 to TRBJ2-1; maybe TRBD1 (6 bases). Sequencing used CD4+ T cells from blood, cultured in vitro. CDR3 DNA sequence: TGCAGTGCTCGAACTAGGGGGATTATTACCCTTAATGAGCAGTTCTTC. As protein: CSARTRGIITLNEQFF.